Listed below are T cell receptor beta chains from one sample, sequenced in a study of blood T cells in healthy people across ages. TCRdb re-called the 5' RACE reads through MiXCR, storing one row per CDR3 protein. The sample consists of 1.5 million to 2 million distinct CDR3 sequences, over 25% of them appearing once. The specimen sequenced was blood. The receptor set was obtained from a woman in her thirties in good health. The CDR3 runs from the conserved cysteine through the conserved F or W. A D gene is named only where the DNA matches it firmly. Clone sizes are given selectively: once, few, many, or a class where the clone is expanded.

d_gene: .; abundance: many; j_gene: TRBJ2-6; v_gene: TRBV27; CDR3nt: TGTGCCAGCAGTTTAGCCCCCGGGGCTTGGGCCAACGTCCTGACTTTC; CDR3aa: CASSLAPGAWANVLTF
d_gene: .; abundance: .; j_gene: TRBJ1-4; v_gene: TRBV7-9; CDR3nt: TGTGCCAGCAGCAACACTGAAAAACTGTTTTTT; CDR3aa: CASSNTEKLFF
d_gene: .; abundance: .; j_gene: TRBJ2-3; v_gene: TRBV21-1; CDR3nt: TGTGCCAGCAGCAAAATCAAGCGGGGGCTAACAGATACGCAGTATTTT; CDR3aa: CASSKIKRGLTDTQYF
d_gene: .; abundance: .; j_gene: TRBJ2-5; v_gene: TRBV12-3/TRBV12-4; CDR3nt: TGTGCCAGCAGTTTATTGGGGACAACCCCGGGGGAGACCCAGTACTTC; CDR3aa: CASSLLGTTPGETQYF
d_gene: .; abundance: .; j_gene: TRBJ1-4; v_gene: TRBV7-2; CDR3nt: TGTGCCAGCAGCTTCCGTTCAAGTAGGCAGGGGACCGGGGATGAAAAACTGTTTTTT; CDR3aa: CASSFRSSRQGTGDEKLFF
d_gene: .; abundance: .; j_gene: TRBJ1-2; v_gene: TRBV3-1; CDR3nt: TGTGCCAGCAGCCAAGGTGAAGGGCCTGGCTACACCTTC; CDR3aa: CASSQGEGPGYTF
d_gene: .; abundance: few; j_gene: TRBJ2-5; v_gene: TRBV9; CDR3nt: TGTGCCAGCAGCGTCCACGGGGAAGAGACCCAGTACTTC; CDR3aa: CASSVHGEETQYF
d_gene: .; abundance: .; j_gene: TRBJ2-1; v_gene: TRBV9; CDR3nt: TGTGCCAGCAGCGTAGTAGGACAGTCCTACAGTGAGCAGTTCTTC; CDR3aa: CASSVVGQSYSEQFF
d_gene: .; abundance: many; j_gene: TRBJ2-5; v_gene: TRBV21-1; CDR3nt: TGTGCCAGCAGCTATTACGACCAAGAGACCCAGTACTTC; CDR3aa: CASSYYDQETQYF
d_gene: .; abundance: once; j_gene: TRBJ1-4; v_gene: TRBV4-1; CDR3nt: TGCGCCAGCAGCCAAGATATAGCCTGGGGGGAAAAACTGTTTTTT; CDR3aa: CASSQDIAWGEKLFF
d_gene: TRBD1; abundance: few; j_gene: TRBJ2-5; v_gene: TRBV5-1; CDR3nt: TGCGCCAGCAGAGACACCGGGACAGGGGGCCAAGAGACCCAGTACTTC; CDR3aa: CASRDTGTGGQETQYF
d_gene: TRBD2; abundance: .; j_gene: TRBJ2-5; v_gene: TRBV7-7; CDR3nt: TGTGCCAGCAGCTCTCGGACTAGCGGATTGCAAGAGACCCAGTACTTC; CDR3aa: CASSSRTSGLQETQYF
d_gene: .; abundance: .; j_gene: TRBJ2-5; v_gene: TRBV30; CDR3nt: TGTGCCTGGAAGCCGGGCGGGGAGACCCAGTACTTC; CDR3aa: CAWKPGGETQYF
d_gene: .; abundance: few; j_gene: TRBJ1-2; v_gene: TRBV6-6; CDR3nt: TGTGCCAGCAGCTCGGTCGGGGGCTATGGCTACACCTTC; CDR3aa: CASSSVGGYGYTF
d_gene: .; abundance: many; j_gene: TRBJ1-2; v_gene: TRBV6-5; CDR3nt: TGTGCCAGCAGCTTCGCGTTTAATCAGGGAGGGTATGGCTACACCTTC; CDR3aa: CASSFAFNQGGYGYTF
d_gene: .; abundance: few; j_gene: TRBJ2-3; v_gene: TRBV11-2; CDR3nt: TGTGCCAGCAGCTTATTCCAGCGCCAAACTAGCACAGATACGCAGTATTTT; CDR3aa: CASSLFQRQTSTDTQYF
d_gene: .; abundance: few; j_gene: TRBJ1-4; v_gene: TRBV9; CDR3nt: TGTGCCAGCAGCCTTCAGGCTGTCACCGGGGAAAAACTGTTTTTT; CDR3aa: CASSLQAVTGEKLFF
d_gene: TRBD2; abundance: .; j_gene: TRBJ2-5; v_gene: TRBV4-1; CDR3nt: TGCGCCAGCAGCCAAGAGGGGGGGGTCGGGACCCAGTACTTC; CDR3aa: CASSQEGGVGTQYF
d_gene: .; abundance: .; j_gene: TRBJ1-6; v_gene: TRBV5-1; CDR3nt: TGCGCCAGCGGGATAGATGGCCATGGGGATTCACCCCTCCACTTT; CDR3aa: CASGIDGHGDSPLHF
d_gene: .; abundance: few; j_gene: TRBJ2-5; v_gene: TRBV5-1; CDR3nt: TGCGCCAGCAGCTTATGGCGTGGGGAGACCCAGTACTTC; CDR3aa: CASSLWRGETQYF
d_gene: .; abundance: .; j_gene: TRBJ2-5; v_gene: TRBV5-6; CDR3nt: TGTGCCAGCAGTTACCAATCGGGAGAGCAGTACTTC; CDR3aa: CASSYQSGEQYF
d_gene: .; abundance: .; j_gene: TRBJ1-5; v_gene: TRBV7-2; CDR3nt: TGTGCCAGCAGCTCCGGACAGACTAATCAGCCCCAGCATTTT; CDR3aa: CASSSGQTNQPQHF
d_gene: TRBD1; abundance: few; j_gene: TRBJ1-1; v_gene: TRBV12-3/TRBV12-4; CDR3nt: TGTGCCAGCAGTCCAGGACAGGGGGCTGAAGCTTTCTTT; CDR3aa: CASSPGQGAEAFF
d_gene: TRBD1; abundance: .; j_gene: TRBJ2-2; v_gene: TRBV29-1; CDR3nt: TGCAGCGTGGAACTCTCAAGGACAGGGGTTACCGGGGAGCTGTTTTTT; CDR3aa: CSVELSRTGVTGELFF
d_gene: .; abundance: .; j_gene: TRBJ1-1; v_gene: TRBV10-3; CDR3nt: TGTGCCATCAGTGAGCCTTTGGCAGGAGTGGGTTCATGGGCTTTCTTT; CDR3aa: CAISEPLAGVGSWAFF
d_gene: .; abundance: many; j_gene: TRBJ2-1; v_gene: TRBV5-1; CDR3nt: TGCGCCAGCACCTTAGGTTCGGAAGGGAATGAGCAGTTCTTC; CDR3aa: CASTLGSEGNEQFF
d_gene: .; abundance: .; j_gene: TRBJ1-3; v_gene: TRBV5-1; CDR3nt: TGCGCCAGCAGCTTCGAGGGACGAGAAAACACCATATATTTT; CDR3aa: CASSFEGRENTIYF
d_gene: TRBD1; abundance: few; j_gene: TRBJ2-1; v_gene: TRBV29-1; CDR3nt: TGCAGCGTTGAGGGAAGGGGACAGTCCTACAATGAGCAGTTCTTC; CDR3aa: CSVEGRGQSYNEQFF
d_gene: .; abundance: many; j_gene: TRBJ2-7; v_gene: TRBV29-1; CDR3nt: TGCAGCGTGGTAGAAGTAGGGTACGAGCAGTACTTC; CDR3aa: CSVVEVGYEQYF
d_gene: .; abundance: .; j_gene: TRBJ2-7; v_gene: TRBV21-1; CDR3nt: TGTGCCAGCAGCGGGGTAACAGGGTTCTCTAACTACGAGCAGTACTTC; CDR3aa: CASSGVTGFSNYEQYF
d_gene: TRBD1; abundance: .; j_gene: TRBJ2-7; v_gene: TRBV20-1; CDR3nt: TGCAGTGCTAGCGAACCGGGACAGGGGATGTACGAGCAGTACTTC; CDR3aa: CSASEPGQGMYEQYF
d_gene: TRBD1; abundance: few; j_gene: TRBJ2-5; v_gene: TRBV7-8; CDR3nt: TGTGCCAGCAGCTTAATTCTGGGACAGGGGCCCAAGACCCAGTACTTC; CDR3aa: CASSLILGQGPKTQYF